This TCR beta chain was found in a study of human T cells and chemical hapten exposure. CDR3 length: 14 amino acids. Germline V lookup: CDR1 DFQATT, CDR2 SNEGSKA (reference sequence). The ends were cut back, 2 bases at V and 2 bases at J, with 11 bases in the middle. Time point denoted: patch test 1, 2 weeks after DPC sensitization. Treatment: therapeutic diphenylcyclopropenone sensitization with weekly scalp DPC. TCRdb recomputed calls from the RACE reads with MiXCR, one row per CDR3 protein. The sample gives 370,000 or so distinct CDR3 sequences, roughly 5% of which show up once; approximately 2.1% is in the top ten. This clonotype was seen many times.

The chain couples TRBV20-1 to TRBJ2-3, with D maybe TRBD2 (5 bases). The sequencing here drew on whole blood, taken in connection with sensitization to the hapten diphenylcyclopropenone (DPC). The source is a woman aged 50 to 60 with alopecia areata. Some clones in this sample may be carry-over from other donors' samples. This chain's CDR3 is CSARRLTLTDTQYF. Here the CDR3 DNA reads TGCAGTGCTAGACGACTAACCCTCACAGATACGCAGTATTTT.